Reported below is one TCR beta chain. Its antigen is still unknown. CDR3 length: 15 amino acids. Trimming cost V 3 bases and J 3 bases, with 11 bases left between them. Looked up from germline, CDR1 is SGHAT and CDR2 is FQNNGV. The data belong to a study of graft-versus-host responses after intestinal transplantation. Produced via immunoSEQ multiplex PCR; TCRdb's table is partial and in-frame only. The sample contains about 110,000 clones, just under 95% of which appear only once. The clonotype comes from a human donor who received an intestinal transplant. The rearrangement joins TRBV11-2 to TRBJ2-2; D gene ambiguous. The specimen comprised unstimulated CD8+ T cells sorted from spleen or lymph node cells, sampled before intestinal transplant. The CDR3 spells CASSFRMEYTGELFF. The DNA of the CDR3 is TGTGCCAGCAGCTTTCGGATGGAATACACCGGGGAGCTGTTTTTT.